This T cell receptor beta chain originates from a study of T cell changes during pregnancy in multiple sclerosis. CDR3 size: 14 residues. The germline gives CDR1 SGHTA, CDR2 FQGTGA. Trimming at V came to 5 bases and at J to 6 bases, leaving 5 bases not matched to a gene. Assay used: immunoSEQ multiplex PCR; TCRdb lists only in-frame clones, some missing. The table records some 60,000 clones, over 75% of them present only once. The receptor comes from a female donor in good health, enrolled as a control in a pregnancy study. Specimen: peripheral blood, collected in the first trimester of pregnancy. The chain links TRBV7-3 to TRBJ2-2; 8 bases align to TRBD2. The CDR3 nucleotides read TGTGCCAGCAGCCCCGCGGGGGGCCCCGGGGAGCTGTTTTTT. Its translation is CASSPAGGPGELFF.